The 10 T cell receptor beta chains presented below share a single source sample, sequenced in a study of cytomegalovirus exposure and HLA in healthy donors. The PCR ran on 60 Vbeta and 13 Jbeta primers. Some clones are missing from TCRdb's copy, which holds only in-frame ones; the method was immunoSEQ multiplex PCR. The data hold about 140,000 clones, with under 80% observed a single time. The specimen was PBMCs. These receptors came from a male donor in good health and CMV-seronegative.

V and J are TRBV2 and TRBJ2-5; 13 nucleotides line up with TRBD2. The germline CDR1 and CDR2 sequences are SNHLY and FYNNEI. V lost 7 bases, J lost 5 bases, and 16 bases stayed unmatched. The CDR3 loop spans 18 amino acids. CDR3 sequence: CASTRLIGLAGEGETQYF. CDR3 nucleotide sequence: TGTGCCAGCACCCGACTAATAGGACTAGCGGGGGAGGGGGAGACCCAGTACTTC.

The V gene is TRBV5-1, the J gene TRBJ1-4; TRBD1 aligns across 8 bases. Germline CDR1 and CDR2: SGHRS and YFSETQ. The V gene end was trimmed by 4 bases and the J gene end by 8 bases; junction bases not matched to a gene: 10. The CDR3 runs 15 residues. DNA for the CDR3: TGCGCCAGCAGCCAAAGGACAGGGAGTGGGGAAAAACTGTTTTTT. Translated, it gives CASSQRTGSGEKLFF.

The chain couples TRBV25-1 to TRBJ2-7, with 7 bases fitting TRBD2. The CDR3 is 13 residues long. Per germline, CDR1 MGHDK and CDR2 SYGVNS. V lost 2 bases and J lost 6; bases outside the gene matches: 4. CDR3 sequence (DNA): TGTGCCAGCAGTGAAGGGGGGGTCTTCGAGCAGTACTTC. Its protein is CASSEGGVFEQYF.

The chain joins TRBV5-4 to TRBJ1-2; no clear D gene. The CDR3 totals 13 residues. The V gene's germline CDR1 is SGHNT and CDR2 YYREEE (reference sequence). Trimming left V 4 bases short and J 8 bases short, with 15 bases between. The CDR3 loop is CASSLRRLGGYTF. CDR3 sequence (DNA): TGTGCCAGCAGCCTCCGACGGTTGGGCGGCTACACCTTC.

CDR3 coding DNA: TGTGCCAGCAGCTTGGGCCCAGGGGCGGGGGAGCTGTTTTTT. It is translated as CASSLGPGAGELFF. The chain carries TRBV5-6 and TRBJ2-2; weak D call: TRBD1 (6 bases). The germline V gene has CDR1 SGHDT and CDR2 YYEEEE. This CDR3 is built from 14 residues. Trimming pared 0 bases from V and 8 bases from J, leaving 11 bases between.

This clone showed up just a few times. The chain carries TRBV11-2 and TRBJ1-5; no definite D call. This CDR3 comprises 13 residues. V lost 5 bases and J lost 8, with 13 bases in between. Germline V gene sequence: CDR1 SGHAT, CDR2 FQNNGV. CDR3 nucleotides: TGTGCCAGCAGCATAGGTCGGGGTAAGCCCCAGCATTTT. Translating gives CASSIGRGKPQHF.

In DNA, the CDR3 is TGTGCCAGTCACGCCGAGGGGGCCTCGAACACCGGGGAGCTGTTTTTT. Translation: CASHAEGASNTGELFF. The chain couples TRBV2 to TRBJ2-2; 7 bases are a match to TRBD1. V shed 9 bases and J 0 bases; nucleotides not matched to a gene: 10. CDR1 SNHLY and CDR2 FYNNEI come from the germline V gene. CDR3 size: 16 residues. The full variable domain, with the rest looked up from reference TRBV2 and TRBJ2-2, is EPEVTQTPSHQVTQMGQEVILRCVPISNHLYFYWYRQILGQKVEFLVSFYNNEISEKSEIFDDQFSVERPDGSNFTLKIRSTKLEDSAMYFCASHAEGASNTGELFFGEGSRLTVL.

The chain has TRBV9 and TRBJ1-5; the D gene is possibly TRBD1 (6 bases). CDR1 is SGDLS and CDR2 is YYNGEE in the germline V gene. V gave up 2 bases and J gave up 11 bases, with 14 bases separating them. CDR3 length equals 13 residues. The CDR3 nucleotides read TGTGCCAGCAGCGTGTCAGGGGTTGAAGCCCAGCATTTT. As protein: CASSVSGVEAQHF. The full variable domain, its missing parts supplied by reference TRBV9 and TRBJ1-5, is DSGVTQTPKHLITATGQRVTLRCSPRSGDLSVYWYQQSLDQGLQFLIQYYNGEERAKGNILERFSAQQFPDLHSELNLSSLELGDSALYFCASSVSGVEAQHFGDGTRLSIL.

This clone came up once. In nucleotides, the CDR3 is TGTGCCAGCAGTTACTCACCCGGCAGGGATGATGAAAAACTGTTTTTT. Translating it yields CASSYSPGRDDEKLFF. V usage is TRBV6-6 and J usage is TRBJ1-4; TRBD1 is a possible D gene (5 bases). The CDR3 loop spans 16 amino acids. V lost 0 bases to trimming and J lost 6 bases, with 14 bases between them. Per germline, CDR1 MNHNY and CDR2 SVGAGI (reference sequence).

The J gene is TRBJ1-2, the V gene TRBV27, with D perhaps TRBD1 (6 bases). The CDR3 is made up of 14 amino acids. Trimming cost V 8 bases and J 4 bases, with 17 bases left between them. Germline V gives CDR1 MNHEY, CDR2 SMNVEV (reference sequence). CDR3 loop: CASRGAGEGYGYTF. The DNA for the CDR3 is TGTGCCAGCCGGGGGGCAGGGGAGGGCTATGGCTACACCTTC.